The 10 T cell receptor beta chains presented below share a single source sample, sequenced in a study of vaccination and CD4 T cells after COVID-19. Sequencing of DNA taken from cultured CD4+ T cells relied on the Oncomine TCR Beta short-read assay. TCRdb reprocessed the PCR reads with MiXCR, giving one entry per CDR3 protein. The sample shows over 15,000 distinct CDR3 sequences, less than 40% of them seen only once. Stated treatment: roughly 10-day PBMC culture with coronavirus spike peptide pools or control peptides (ViraFEST assay). No antigen has been identified for these receptors. This specimen consisted of CD4+ T cells from blood, cultured in vitro, obtained before SARS-CoV-2 vaccination. These receptors were collected from a human donor who received a COVID-19 vaccine.

This chain links TRBV6-1 with TRBJ2-7, with no clear D. This CDR3 has 12 residues. From germline, CDR1 is MNHNS and CDR2 SASEGT. Trimming stripped 5 bases from V and 6 bases from J, with 11 bases between. In DNA, the CDR3 is TGTGCCAGCAGTCGCCCCGGTGGCGAGCAGTACTTC. Translating gives CASSRPGGEQYF.

This chain links TRBV5-4 with TRBJ2-7; D is unclear. V lost 4 bases, J lost 4 bases, and 18 bases lay in between. This CDR3 contains 15 residues. The germline V gene encodes CDR1 SGHNT and CDR2 YYREEE (reference sequence). The CDR3 here is CASSQRLSTVYEQYF. CDR3 sequence (DNA): TGTGCCAGCAGCCAGCGACTGAGTACCGTGTACGAGCAGTACTTC.

The chain couples TRBV24-1 to TRBJ1-1; 8 bases are shared with TRBD1. CDR3 length equals 18 residues. Germline loops: CDR1 KGHDR, CDR2 SFDVKD. The V gene end was trimmed by 0 bases and the J gene end by 1 base; junction bases not matched to a gene: 9. Here the CDR3 DNA reads TGTGCCACCAGTGATTTGCACGACAGGGGAAGAAGGAACACTGAAGCTTTCTTT. The encoded protein is CATSDLHDRGRRNTEAFF.

In its sample, this clonotype was seen a few times. This chain connects TRBV28 to TRBJ1-2; D not certain. The CDR3 spans 12 residues. Germline V CDR1 and CDR2: MDHEN, SYDVKM. V was pared by 6 bases and J by 5 bases, with 10 bases between. The CDR3 sequence is CASSLTMYGYTF. The DNA for the CDR3 is TGTGCCAGCAGCCTCACGATGTATGGCTACACCTTC.

There are a few counts of this clonotype. The CDR3 reads CSAKGAYEQYF. CDR3 nucleotides: TGCAGTGCGAAGGGGGCCTACGAGCAGTACTTC. The J gene is TRBJ2-7, the V gene TRBV20-1; D may be TRBD1 (6 bases). From germline, CDR1 is DFQATT and CDR2 SNEGSKA (reference sequence). V shed 6 bases and J shed 2 bases, with 8 bases lying between them. There are 11 residues in the CDR3.

This clonotype occurred once. The chain links TRBV3-1 to TRBJ2-5; maybe TRBD1 (5 bases). Trimming took 5 bases from V and 5 from J, leaving 21 bases between them. The CDR3 covers 16 residues. Germline values: CDR1 LGHDT, CDR2 YNNKEL (reference sequence). The CDR3 protein is CASSDSPTGPGETQYF. In DNA, the CDR3 is TGTGCCAGCAGCGATTCTCCCACAGGTCCTGGGGAGACCCAGTACTTC.

The table lists this clonotype with a few counts. This chain links TRBV27 with TRBJ1-2; possible D gene TRBD1, 5 bases. The V and J ends lost 5 bases and 8 bases respectively, with 15 bases between them. Looked up from germline, CDR1 is MNHEY and CDR2 is SMNVEV (reference sequence). The CDR3 spans 13 residues. DNA for the CDR3: TGTGCCAGCAGTCCCCTGGGGGAGGGGGGCTACACCTTC. Its translation is CASSPLGEGGYTF.

The rearrangement uses TRBV7-2 and TRBJ1-1, with 10 bases that match TRBD1. CDR1 SGHTA and CDR2 FQGNSA come from the germline V gene. The CDR3 is 15 residues long. With V trimmed by 5 bases and J by 5 bases, 8 bases remained unmatched. CDR3 nucleotide sequence: TGTGCCAGCAGCCCAGACAGGGGGCGTGGGACTGAAGCTTTCTTT. It codes for CASSPDRGRGTEAFF.

This clonotype was counted only a few times. This chain links TRBV14 with TRBJ2-7; 12 bases fit TRBD1. Trimming took 1 base from V and 5 from J; bases not matched to a gene: 3. CDR3 length equals 15 residues. CDR1 is SGHDN and CDR2 is FVKESK in the germline V gene. CDR3 protein: CASSQAGTGGHEQYF. As DNA, the CDR3 is TGTGCCAGCAGCCAAGCCGGGACAGGGGGCCACGAGCAGTACTTC.

The CDR3: CASSLHSTGGSGYTF. As DNA, the CDR3 is TGTGCCAGCAGCCTTCACTCGACAGGGGGCTCTGGCTACACCTTC. This sequence joins TRBV3-1 and TRBJ1-2; 10 bases are shared with TRBD1. Germline values: CDR1 LGHDT, CDR2 YNNKEL (reference sequence). The CDR3 runs 15 residues. V lost 4 bases and J lost 7; bases outside the gene matches: 9.